This is a list of T cell receptor beta chains from one sample in a study of CD8 T cells in ankylosing spondylitis. In TCRdb, the 5' RACE reads were re-called with MiXCR into one record per CDR3 protein. The table includes 350,000 to 450,000 distinct CDR3 sequences, 20% to 30% detected once. Sequencing was done on a sample of blood, either unsorted or a sorted T cell fraction (not recorded which). These receptors came from a male donor with ankylosing spondylitis. CDR3s include the opening cysteine and the closing phenylalanine or tryptophan. A D gene is named only where the DNA matches it firmly. Only some rows state a clone size, as once, few, many or a class for expanded clones.

TRBV20-1,TRBJ2-2,few,NA,CSAREMRAGELFF,TGCAGTGCTAGAGAGATGCGCGCCGGGGAGCTGTTTTTT
TRBV11-2,TRBJ1-2,NA,NA,CASSFPTASNYGYTF,TGTGCCAGCAGCTTCCCGACAGCGAGCAACTATGGCTACACCTTC
TRBV3-1,TRBJ1-4,NA,TRBD1,CASSQGHRGGNEKLFF,TGTGCCAGCAGCCAAGGCCACAGGGGAGGTAATGAAAAACTGTTTTTT
TRBV30,TRBJ1-6,NA,NA,CAWMQDTNNSPLHF,TGTGCCTGGATGCAGGACACGAATAATTCACCCCTCCACTTT
TRBV27,TRBJ2-7,few,TRBD2,CASSPRGPGLAGISYEQYF,TGTGCCAGCAGCCCGAGGGGGCCAGGACTAGCGGGGATCTCCTACGAGCAGTACTTC
TRBV20-1,TRBJ2-1,many,TRBD2,CSARFDLAGGYNEQFF,TGCAGTGCTAGATTCGACTTAGCGGGAGGGTACAATGAGCAGTTCTTC
TRBV7-9,TRBJ2-3,NA,NA,CASSTQGGTDTQYF,TGTGCCAGCAGCACACAAGGCGGCACAGATACGCAGTATTTT
TRBV5-1,TRBJ2-3,many,TRBD2,CASSLNSGTTDTQYF,TGCGCCAGCAGCTTGAATAGCGGGACCACAGATACGCAGTATTTT
TRBV14,TRBJ2-1,NA,NA,CASTPRGASYNEQFF,TGTGCCAGCACCCCGAGGGGCGCCTCCTACAATGAGCAGTTCTTC
TRBV6-6,TRBJ1-5,NA,NA,CASRESGSQPQHF,TGTGCCAGCAGGGAGAGTGGGAGTCAGCCCCAGCATTTT
TRBV11-2,TRBJ2-2,NA,NA,CASSLDRMAGELFF,TGTGCCAGCAGCTTAGATCGGATGGCCGGGGAGCTGTTTTTT
TRBV7-9,TRBJ2-1,few,NA,CASSSRGGDNEQFF,TGTGCCAGCAGCTCCAGGGGAGGGGACAATGAGCAGTTCTTC
TRBV19,TRBJ1-1,once,NA,CASSIQGRDTEAFF,TGTGCCAGTAGCATACAGGGTAGGGACACTGAAGCTTTCTTT
TRBV27,TRBJ1-4,NA,TRBD1,CASTTSGTGGSPTNEKLFF,TGTGCCAGCACCACATCAGGGACAGGGGGATCCCCAACTAATGAAAAACTGTTTTTT
TRBV11-3,TRBJ2-2,NA,NA,CASSGRVGVTGELFF,TGTGCCAGCAGCGGCAGGGTCGGTGTCACCGGGGAGCTGTTTTTT
TRBV11-3,TRBJ2-1,NA,NA,CASSPHGSVSYNEQFF,TGTGCCAGCAGCCCCCACGGGAGCGTCTCCTACAATGAGCAGTTCTTC
TRBV12-3/TRBV12-4,TRBJ2-5,NA,TRBD2,CASRTSAETQYF,TGTGCCAGTCGGACTAGCGCAGAGACCCAGTACTTC
TRBV5-1,TRBJ2-1,few,NA,CASSLYYSNEQFF,TGCGCCAGCAGCTTGTACTATAGCAATGAGCAGTTCTTC
TRBV3-1,TRBJ1-5,NA,NA,CASSQGHSNQPQHF,TGTGCCAGCAGCCAAGGGCATAGCAATCAGCCCCAGCATTTT
TRBV7-2,TRBJ2-1,few,TRBD1,CASSSTGSTYNEQFF,TGTGCCAGCAGCTCGACAGGGAGCACCTACAATGAGCAGTTCTTC
TRBV29-1,TRBJ1-1,few,TRBD1,CSIFPRGLTAEAFF,TGCAGCATCTTCCCCAGGGGGCTTACCGCTGAAGCTTTCTTT
TRBV20-1,TRBJ1-4,NA,NA,CSARVPLGGKLFF,TGCAGTGCTAGAGTCCCCTTAGGAGGAAAACTGTTTTTT
TRBV11-1,TRBJ2-5,few,NA,CASSLLGRWLQETQYF,TGTGCCAGCAGCCTATTGGGTAGATGGCTACAAGAGACCCAGTACTTC
TRBV24-1,TRBJ1-1,few,NA,CATSDLRRGGTEAFF,TGTGCCACCAGTGATTTAAGGAGGGGTGGCACTGAAGCTTTCTTT
TRBV20-1,TRBJ2-1,NA,TRBD2,CSARGPGTSNVDEQFF,TGCAGTGCTAGGGGCCCCGGGACTAGTAATGTGGATGAGCAGTTCTTC
TRBV5-6,TRBJ2-3,NA,TRBD2,CASSLYPSGRVIGTDTQYF,TGTGCCAGCAGCTTGTACCCAAGCGGGAGAGTCATTGGCACAGATACGCAGTATTTT
TRBV20-1,TRBJ2-5,NA,NA,CSARESGQETQYF,TGCAGTGCGCGCGAGTCGGGCCAAGAGACCCAGTACTTC
TRBV7-6,TRBJ1-2,NA,NA,CASSRRTVNYGYTF,TGTGCCAGCAGCCGGCGGACGGTTAACTATGGCTACACCTTC
TRBV20-1,TRBJ2-5,few,NA,CSARDTQTQETQYF,TGCAGTGCTAGAGATACGCAGACCCAAGAGACCCAGTACTTC
TRBV7-2,TRBJ2-3,NA,TRBD2,CASSFLAGATMNTQYF,TGTGCCAGCAGCTTCCTAGCGGGAGCAACAATGAATACGCAGTATTTT
TRBV4-2,TRBJ2-2,NA,TRBD2,CASSLGTSGRNTGELFF,TGTGCCAGCAGCCTCGGGACTAGCGGGAGGAACACCGGGGAGCTGTTTTTT
TRBV12-3/TRBV12-4,TRBJ2-5,NA,NA,CASSFSRELETQYF,TGTGCCAGCAGTTTTAGCCGGGAGTTAGAGACCCAGTACTTC
TRBV5-1,TRBJ2-3,NA,NA,CASSSTGATDTQYF,TGCGCCAGCAGCTCAACAGGAGCCACAGATACGCAGTATTTT
TRBV7-2,TRBJ1-1,NA,NA,CASSLAGAWMAFF,TGTGCCAGCAGCTTAGCGGGGGCTTGGATGGCTTTCTTT
TRBV18,TRBJ2-7,NA,TRBD2,CASSPFSGSSYEQYF,TGTGCCAGCTCACCTTTTAGCGGGAGCTCCTACGAGCAGTACTTC
TRBV10-2,TRBJ2-5,NA,NA,CASSNLTAYQETQYF,TGCGCCAGCAGTAATTTGACTGCGTACCAAGAGACCCAGTACTTC
TRBV29-1,TRBJ2-5,few,TRBD2,CSVATSIEETQYF,TGCAGCGTTGCGACTAGCATAGAAGAGACCCAGTACTTC
TRBV5-1,TRBJ1-1,NA,TRBD1,CASSSRYDRGGTEAFF,TGCGCCAGCAGCTCTCGGTATGACAGGGGGGGAACTGAAGCTTTCTTT
TRBV18,TRBJ2-1,many,NA,CASPREGATYNEQFF,TGTGCCAGCCCCCGGGAGGGGGCCACCTACAATGAGCAGTTCTTC
TRBV20-1,TRBJ2-1,NA,NA,CSAITTASYDEQFF,TGCAGTGCTATAACGACTGCTAGTTACGATGAGCAGTTCTTC
TRBV3-1,TRBJ2-3,NA,NA,CASSQGGRPDTQYF,TGTGCCAGCAGCCAAGGAGGGAGGCCAGATACGCAGTATTTT
TRBV18,TRBJ1-5,NA,NA,CASSPPGGSNQPQHF,TGTGCCAGCTCACCGCCTGGAGGTAGCAATCAGCCCCAGCATTTT
TRBV19,TRBJ2-5,NA,NA,CASSLIGRQETQYF,TGTGCCAGTAGTCTAATCGGAAGACAAGAGACCCAGTACTTC
TRBV29-1,TRBJ2-1,few,TRBD1,CSVTRTGGNYNEQFF,TGCAGCGTTACCCGGACAGGGGGCAATTACAATGAGCAGTTCTTC
TRBV7-9,TRBJ2-7,many,NA,CASSLIQGGHEQYF,TGTGCCAGCAGCTTAATCCAGGGCGGCCACGAGCAGTACTTC
TRBV7-2,TRBJ1-6,few,NA,CASSFGDGVGPLHF,TGTGCCAGCAGCTTCGGTGACGGCGTTGGACCCCTCCACTTT
TRBV5-1,TRBJ1-3,NA,NA,CASSFTGIGNTIYF,TGCGCCAGCAGCTTCACAGGGATCGGAAACACCATATATTTT
TRBV3-1,TRBJ2-7,few,NA,CASRGRVNYEQYF,TGTGCCAGCAGGGGAAGGGTTAACTACGAGCAGTACTTC
TRBV12-3/TRBV12-4,TRBJ2-1,many,NA,CASSRTGEQFF,TGTGCCAGCAGTCGGACGGGTGAGCAGTTCTTC
TRBV5-1,TRBJ2-7,many,TRBD1,CASSLVGTGDEQYF,TGCGCCAGCAGCTTGGTTGGGACAGGGGATGAGCAGTACTTC
TRBV15,TRBJ2-2,NA,NA,CATSRVPPGLTGELFF,TGTGCCACCAGCAGAGTCCCCCCAGGGCTGACCGGGGAGCTGTTTTTT
TRBV2,TRBJ2-5,NA,TRBD2,CAQGTSQETQYF,TGTGCCCAAGGGACTAGCCAAGAGACCCAGTACTTC
TRBV7-2,TRBJ1-5,NA,NA,CASSLAGGSSNQPQHF,TGTGCCAGCAGCTTAGCGGGGGGCAGCAGCAATCAGCCCCAGCATTTT
TRBV11-2,TRBJ2-1,NA,NA,CASSLVPYYNEQFF,TGTGCCAGCAGCTTAGTCCCCTACTACAATGAGCAGTTCTTC
TRBV7-9,TRBJ1-1,few,NA,CASSLDGDGNTEAFF,TGTGCCAGCAGCCTAGATGGGGACGGGAACACTGAAGCTTTCTTT